The rows below give T cell receptor beta chains drawn from one sample of a study of cytomegalovirus exposure and HLA in healthy donors. This table comes from immunoSEQ multiplex PCR, and its TCRdb copy is limited to in-frame clones, with some not included. Of around 350,000 clones in the sample, 80% to 90% were seen once. Sequencing was performed on PBMCs. These receptors all stem from a woman between 18 and 29 years old in good health and CMV-seronegative. Both conserved end residues are part of each CDR3. The D gene is left open where the match is weak. Size is omitted from some rows. Given values are once, few, many or a class for expanded clones.

CDR3 DNA: TGTGCCAGCAGCTTGGGAGACCGGAGCTCTGGAAACACCATATATTTT
CDR3 protein: CASSLGDRSSGNTIYF
V gene: TRBV5-4
J gene: TRBJ1-3
CDR3 length: 16
clone size: once
D gene: NA

CDR3 DNA: TGCGCCAGCAGTGAGACTGGAATAGCTGGCGAGCAGTACTTC
CDR3 protein: CASSETGIAGEQYF
V gene: TRBV10-1
J gene: TRBJ2-7
CDR3 length: 14
clone size: NA
D gene: NA

CDR3 DNA: TGCGCCAGCAGTCGCCTGGGGGCCAAGAATGAGCAGTTCTTC
CDR3 protein: CASSRLGAKNEQFF
V gene: TRBV4-1
J gene: TRBJ2-1
CDR3 length: 14
clone size: NA
D gene: NA

CDR3 DNA: TGTGCCAGCAGTGAATGGGTACAGGGTGATACTGAAGCTTTCTTT
CDR3 protein: CASSEWVQGDTEAFF
V gene: TRBV25-1
J gene: TRBJ1-1
CDR3 length: 15
clone size: NA
D gene: NA

CDR3 DNA: TGTGCCACCAGCAGAGCCCACCGGCCCTGGGCGAATGAGCAGTTCTTC
CDR3 protein: CATSRAHRPWANEQFF
V gene: TRBV15
J gene: TRBJ2-1
CDR3 length: 16
clone size: NA
D gene: NA

CDR3 DNA: TGTGCCAGCATCTCCCGTAGGGCGGGGGGCCGCACAGATACGCAGTATTTT
CDR3 protein: CASISRRAGGRTDTQYF
V gene: TRBV28
J gene: TRBJ2-3
CDR3 length: 17
clone size: NA
D gene: TRBD2

CDR3 DNA: TGCGCCAGCACAAGACAGGGGGCGAGGGCTAGCACAGATACGCAGTATTTT
CDR3 protein: CASTRQGARASTDTQYF
V gene: TRBV5-1
J gene: TRBJ2-3
CDR3 length: 17
clone size: NA
D gene: TRBD1

CDR3 DNA: TGTGCCTGGACAGGGCGGGGGCCCTACAATGAGCAGTTCTTC
CDR3 protein: CAWTGRGPYNEQFF
V gene: TRBV30
J gene: TRBJ2-1
CDR3 length: 14
clone size: NA
D gene: NA

CDR3 DNA: TGCGCCAGCAGCTTGGGGGCGAGCTCCTATAATTCACCCCTCCACTTT
CDR3 protein: CASSLGASSYNSPLHF
V gene: TRBV5-1
J gene: TRBJ1-6
CDR3 length: 16
clone size: NA
D gene: NA

CDR3 DNA: TGCGCCAGCAGCCAAACCGGGGTCCAAGAGACCCAGTACTTC
CDR3 protein: CASSQTGVQETQYF
V gene: TRBV4-1
J gene: TRBJ2-5
CDR3 length: 14
clone size: NA
D gene: NA

CDR3 DNA: TGCGCCAGCAGCTCCGGTGGCGGAGATACGCAGTATTTT
CDR3 protein: CASSSGGGDTQYF
V gene: TRBV5-1
J gene: TRBJ2-3
CDR3 length: 13
clone size: NA
D gene: NA

CDR3 DNA: TGTGCCAGCAGCGTAGAGGGTCCTTTTAGCGGGGGAGCAGATACGCAGTATTTT
CDR3 protein: CASSVEGPFSGGADTQYF
V gene: TRBV9
J gene: TRBJ2-3
CDR3 length: 18
clone size: NA
D gene: TRBD2

CDR3 DNA: TGCGCCAGCAGCTTGGCAGGGAATGGCTACACCTTC
CDR3 protein: CASSLAGNGYTF
V gene: TRBV5-1
J gene: TRBJ1-2
CDR3 length: 12
clone size: NA
D gene: NA

CDR3 DNA: TGTGCCAGCACGGGACAGGAAAGCTCCTACGAGCAGTACTTC
CDR3 protein: CASTGQESSYEQYF
V gene: TRBV21-1
J gene: TRBJ2-7
CDR3 length: 14
clone size: NA
D gene: NA

CDR3 DNA: TGTGCCATCAGTGAGGGATCGGGGGGCAAGGGGAACTATGGCTACACCTTC
CDR3 protein: CAISEGSGGKGNYGYTF
V gene: TRBV10-3
J gene: TRBJ1-2
CDR3 length: 17
clone size: NA
D gene: NA

CDR3 DNA: TGTGCCAGCAGATTTGGGGGGGGCTTCAATCAGCCCCAGCATTTT
CDR3 protein: CASRFGGGFNQPQHF
V gene: TRBV27
J gene: TRBJ1-5
CDR3 length: 15
clone size: NA
D gene: NA

CDR3 DNA: TGTGCCAGTAGTCTTCAGGGTCATCCCTACGAGCAGTACTTC
CDR3 protein: CASSLQGHPYEQYF
V gene: TRBV19
J gene: TRBJ2-7
CDR3 length: 14
clone size: NA
D gene: NA

CDR3 DNA: TGTGCCATCACCCAGGGACAGGGCAGCTCCTACGAGCAGTACTTC
CDR3 protein: CAITQGQGSSYEQYF
V gene: TRBV10-3
J gene: TRBJ2-7
CDR3 length: 15
clone size: NA
D gene: TRBD1

CDR3 DNA: TGTGCCAGCAGCAGCGGGGGGGGCACAGATACGCAGTATTTT
CDR3 protein: CASSSGGGTDTQYF
V gene: TRBV28
J gene: TRBJ2-3
CDR3 length: 14
clone size: NA
D gene: TRBD2

CDR3 DNA: TGTGCTAGTGGTTTGACGGGGAACACTGAAGCTTTCTTT
CDR3 protein: CASGLTGNTEAFF
V gene: TRBV12-5
J gene: TRBJ1-1
CDR3 length: 13
clone size: NA
D gene: NA

CDR3 DNA: TGTGCCAGCAGCGAGATTCTAGCGGGAATCTCCCACGAGCAGTACTTC
CDR3 protein: CASSEILAGISHEQYF
V gene: TRBV7-8
J gene: TRBJ2-7
CDR3 length: 16
clone size: NA
D gene: TRBD2

CDR3 DNA: TGTGCCAGCAGTTTAGCGACAGGGAACGACGAGCAGTACTTC
CDR3 protein: CASSLATGNDEQYF
V gene: TRBV27
J gene: TRBJ2-7
CDR3 length: 14
clone size: once
D gene: TRBD1

CDR3 DNA: TGTGCCAGCTCACCAGGTAGCGGGAGGGACAATGAGCAGTTCTTC
CDR3 protein: CASSPGSGRDNEQFF
V gene: TRBV18
J gene: TRBJ2-1
CDR3 length: 15
clone size: once
D gene: TRBD2

CDR3 DNA: TGTGCCTGGAGTCAAGGGAGGTGGGGCACTGAAGCTTTCTTT
CDR3 protein: CAWSQGRWGTEAFF
V gene: TRBV30
J gene: TRBJ1-1
CDR3 length: 14
clone size: NA
D gene: NA

CDR3 DNA: TGTGCCAGCAGCCCGGGGGGGGGAGGCTACGAGCAGTACTTC
CDR3 protein: CASSPGGGGYEQYF
V gene: TRBV6-5
J gene: TRBJ2-7
CDR3 length: 14
clone size: NA
D gene: TRBD2

CDR3 DNA: TGTGCCACCAGCAGAGCCGGGACAGGGAGCCACGAGCAGTACTTC
CDR3 protein: CATSRAGTGSHEQYF
V gene: TRBV15
J gene: TRBJ2-7
CDR3 length: 15
clone size: NA
D gene: TRBD1

CDR3 DNA: TGCGCCAGCAGCACCGGGGACAGGGGTCACCAAGAGACCCAGTACTTC
CDR3 protein: CASSTGDRGHQETQYF
V gene: TRBV5-1
J gene: TRBJ2-5
CDR3 length: 16
clone size: once
D gene: TRBD1

CDR3 DNA: TGTGCCAGCAGTGAACCACAGACATTAGCCAAAAACATTCAGTACTTC
CDR3 protein: CASSEPQTLAKNIQYF
V gene: TRBV2
J gene: TRBJ2-4
CDR3 length: 16
clone size: once
D gene: NA

CDR3 DNA: TGTGCCAGCAGCGGAGGGGGGGCGTTCCGTTCGGTTGAAAAACTGTTTTTT
CDR3 protein: CASSGGGAFRSVEKLFF
V gene: TRBV19
J gene: TRBJ1-4
CDR3 length: 17
clone size: NA
D gene: NA

CDR3 DNA: TGTGCCAGCAGTGAACTTGACAGCCACTCTGGAAACACCATATATTTT
CDR3 protein: CASSELDSHSGNTIYF
V gene: TRBV6-1
J gene: TRBJ1-3
CDR3 length: 16
clone size: NA
D gene: NA

CDR3 DNA: TGTGCCAGCAGTGAAGCGCTTGGGACAGTGCCCCTCGAGCAGTACTTC
CDR3 protein: CASSEALGTVPLEQYF
V gene: TRBV2
J gene: TRBJ2-7
CDR3 length: 16
clone size: NA
D gene: TRBD1

CDR3 DNA: TGCGCCAGCAGCGTAGGAGGACTAGCGGGAACAACAGGAAATGAGCAGTTCTTC
CDR3 protein: CASSVGGLAGTTGNEQFF
V gene: TRBV10-2
J gene: TRBJ2-1
CDR3 length: 18
clone size: NA
D gene: TRBD2

CDR3 DNA: TGTGCCAGCAGCGTAGGAGGGCGGCGGGAAAATTCACCCCTCCACTTT
CDR3 protein: CASSVGGRRENSPLHF
V gene: TRBV9
J gene: TRBJ1-6
CDR3 length: 16
clone size: NA
D gene: NA

CDR3 DNA: TGTGCCAGCAGCTTCGGCCGAGGCATGAACACTGAAGCTTTCTTT
CDR3 protein: CASSFGRGMNTEAFF
V gene: TRBV5-6
J gene: TRBJ1-1
CDR3 length: 15
clone size: once
D gene: NA

CDR3 DNA: TGCGCCAGCAGCCAAGTCCAGCGGGGGGTTGATACGCAGTATTTT
CDR3 protein: CASSQVQRGVDTQYF
V gene: TRBV4-1
J gene: TRBJ2-3
CDR3 length: 15
clone size: NA
D gene: TRBD2

CDR3 DNA: TGTGCCAGTAGACCCGGGACAGTAGATGAAAAACTGTTTTTT
CDR3 protein: CASRPGTVDEKLFF
V gene: TRBV19
J gene: TRBJ1-4
CDR3 length: 14
clone size: NA
D gene: TRBD1

CDR3 DNA: TGTGCCGGTAGCGGTAGTTCTTCCTACGAGCAGTACTTC
CDR3 protein: CAGSGSSSYEQYF
V gene: TRBV6-1
J gene: TRBJ2-7
CDR3 length: 13
clone size: NA
D gene: NA

CDR3 DNA: TGCGCCAGCACCCGGGGAGGTAACACTGAAGCTTTCTTT
CDR3 protein: CASTRGGNTEAFF
V gene: TRBV5-1
J gene: TRBJ1-1
CDR3 length: 13
clone size: NA
D gene: NA

CDR3 DNA: TGTGCCTGGAAAGAGACAGGGGCTACCTACGAGCAGTACTTC
CDR3 protein: CAWKETGATYEQYF
V gene: TRBV30
J gene: TRBJ2-7
CDR3 length: 14
clone size: NA
D gene: TRBD1

CDR3 DNA: TGTGCCAGCAGTTCGGTCGCAGGCCAACTAGCGCCTATTCCCTACGAGCAGTACTTC
CDR3 protein: CASSSVAGQLAPIPYEQYF
V gene: TRBV27
J gene: TRBJ2-7
CDR3 length: 19
clone size: once
D gene: TRBD2

CDR3 DNA: TGTGCCAGCAGCCCCGGGGACAGGGGAGTGTTGGGGGAAAAACTGTTTTTT
CDR3 protein: CASSPGDRGVLGEKLFF
V gene: TRBV28
J gene: TRBJ1-4
CDR3 length: 17
clone size: NA
D gene: TRBD1

CDR3 DNA: TGTGCCAGCAGCTTAGTAGGGGCTAGCACAGATACGCAGTATTTT
CDR3 protein: CASSLVGASTDTQYF
V gene: TRBV11-2
J gene: TRBJ2-3
CDR3 length: 15
clone size: NA
D gene: NA

CDR3 DNA: TGCGCCAGCAGCCAAGGGACTAGCGGAGCCTACGAGCAGTACTTC
CDR3 protein: CASSQGTSGAYEQYF
V gene: TRBV4-1
J gene: TRBJ2-7
CDR3 length: 15
clone size: NA
D gene: TRBD2

CDR3 DNA: TGTGCCAGCAGCGCGGGGGGGATTCTATACGAGCAGTACTTC
CDR3 protein: CASSAGGILYEQYF
V gene: TRBV5-6
J gene: TRBJ2-7
CDR3 length: 14
clone size: NA
D gene: TRBD2

CDR3 DNA: TGTGCCAGCAGTCCACAGGGGGCTGTAAATGAGCAGTTCTTC
CDR3 protein: CASSPQGAVNEQFF
V gene: TRBV6-4
J gene: TRBJ2-1
CDR3 length: 14
clone size: once
D gene: TRBD1

CDR3 DNA: TGTGCCAGCAGTGAAGCGCAGGGGCCGTCCTTAAACTATGGCTACACCTTC
CDR3 protein: CASSEAQGPSLNYGYTF
V gene: TRBV2
J gene: TRBJ1-2
CDR3 length: 17
clone size: NA
D gene: NA

CDR3 DNA: TGTGCCAGCAGCTTAGGGGCCCCTAGCGGGGGGCCGTCAGATACGCAGTATTTT
CDR3 protein: CASSLGAPSGGPSDTQYF
V gene: TRBV7-9
J gene: TRBJ2-3
CDR3 length: 18
clone size: NA
D gene: TRBD2

CDR3 DNA: TGTGCCAGCAGTGAAAGCGGGGACACTGAAGCTTTCTTT
CDR3 protein: CASSESGDTEAFF
V gene: TRBV6-1
J gene: TRBJ1-1
CDR3 length: 13
clone size: NA
D gene: NA

CDR3 DNA: TGTGCCAGCAGCCCGGGACTAGCGGAAGGGAACGAGCAGTACTTC
CDR3 protein: CASSPGLAEGNEQYF
V gene: TRBV5-5
J gene: TRBJ2-7
CDR3 length: 15
clone size: NA
D gene: TRBD2

CDR3 DNA: TGTGCCAGCAGCGTAGTCCCATCCAGCGGGAGGGCCAATGAGCAGTTCTTC
CDR3 protein: CASSVVPSSGRANEQFF
V gene: TRBV9
J gene: TRBJ2-1
CDR3 length: 17
clone size: few
D gene: TRBD2

CDR3 DNA: TGTGCCAGCAGTCCCTGGACAGGGGATGAAAAACTGTTTTTT
CDR3 protein: CASSPWTGDEKLFF
V gene: TRBV27
J gene: TRBJ1-4
CDR3 length: 14
clone size: NA
D gene: TRBD1

CDR3 DNA: TGTGCCAGCAGGGGATGGGGGGTCAATGAGCAGTTCTTC
CDR3 protein: CASRGWGVNEQFF
V gene: TRBV2
J gene: TRBJ2-1
CDR3 length: 13
clone size: NA
D gene: NA

CDR3 DNA: TGTGCCAGCAGCCTAACAGGGGTCCGCACCGGGGAGCTGTTTTTT
CDR3 protein: CASSLTGVRTGELFF
V gene: TRBV28
J gene: TRBJ2-2
CDR3 length: 15
clone size: NA
D gene: TRBD1

CDR3 DNA: TGTGCCAGCAGCTTACAGGGGGCCCCAGAGACCCAGTACTTC
CDR3 protein: CASSLQGAPETQYF
V gene: TRBV11-3
J gene: TRBJ2-5
CDR3 length: 14
clone size: NA
D gene: TRBD1

CDR3 DNA: TGTGCCACACCAGATAGTCAGGGAGGGGCTTTCTTT
CDR3 protein: CATPDSQGGAFF
V gene: TRBV2
J gene: TRBJ1-1
CDR3 length: 12
clone size: NA
D gene: NA

CDR3 DNA: TGCGCCAGCAGCCAGGGACAGCCCAATCAGCCCCAGCATTTT
CDR3 protein: CASSQGQPNQPQHF
V gene: TRBV5-1
J gene: TRBJ1-5
CDR3 length: 14
clone size: NA
D gene: TRBD1